The 19 T cell receptor beta chains listed next were all sequenced from one sample in a study of lymphopenia after photon versus proton radiotherapy. The method was immunoSEQ multiplex PCR; TCRdb's version includes in-frame clones alone and lacks a portion of them. In the table there are about 24,000 clones, roughly 82% of which are singletons. Specimen: peripheral blood, collected from a patient treated with proton-based radiotherapy. These receptors all stem from a woman in her 70s with pancreatic cancer.

In this sample, this clone is medium-sized. The chain recombines TRBV30 with TRBJ1-1; D gene ambiguous. The V end lost 2 bases, the J end lost 2 bases, and 6 bases lay between the germline ends. From germline, CDR1 is GTSNPN and CDR2 SVGIG (reference sequence). CDR3 length: 12 residues. CDR3: CAWSRSNTEAFF. The CDR3 coding sequence is TGTGCCTGGAGTAGGAGTAACACTGAAGCTTTCTTT.

The rearrangement uses TRBV4-2 and TRBJ1-3, with 8 bases fitting TRBD1. V was pared by 7 bases and J by 1 base, with 9 bases of the junction left unmatched. The CDR3 consists of 16 residues. Germline lookup yields CDR1 LGHNA and CDR2 YNFKEQ. The DNA of the CDR3 is TGTGCCAGCACCCACCCGGGGACAGGATCTGGAAACACCATATATTTT. It translates to CASTHPGTGSGNTIYF.

DNA of the CDR3: TGTGCCAGCAGCTTATGGGATATCTCCTACAATGAGCAGTTCTTC. It is translated as CASSLWDISYNEQFF. The rearrangement uses TRBV13 and TRBJ2-1; D is ambiguous. The V and J ends lost 2 bases and 0 bases respectively, with 8 bases between them. The CDR3 spans 15 residues. The germline gives CDR1 PRHDT, CDR2 FYEKMQ (reference sequence).

The chain uses TRBV19 and TRBJ1-3, with D hard to call. The germline V gene encodes CDR1 LNHDA and CDR2 SQIVND (reference sequence). CDR3 length: 14 residues. V was shortened by 5 bases and J by 4 bases, with 12 bases between the two germline ends. The CDR3 bases are TGTGCCAGTAGTTCCCGACAAGTGGGAAACACCATATATTTT. It is translated as CASSSRQVGNTIYF.

The chain carries TRBV28 and TRBJ2-5, with TRBD1 identical over 10 bases. Germline CDR1 and CDR2: MDHEN and SYDVKM. CDR3 length: 16 amino acids. Unmatched junction bases numbered 14, after V lost 6 bases and J lost 7 bases. The CDR3 protein is CASSQPDRGQGSTQYF. The CDR3 nucleotides read TGTGCCAGCAGCCAACCAGACAGGGGGCAGGGGTCGACCCAGTACTTC. Using reference TRBV28 and TRBJ2-5 for the parts outside the CDR3, the full variable domain is DVKVTQSSRYLVKRTGEKVFLECVQDMDHENMFWYRQDPGLGLRLIYFSYDVKMKEKGDIPEGYSVSREKKERFSLILESASTNQTSMYLCASSQPDRGQGSTQYFGPGTRLLVL.

This clone was counted once. V usage is TRBV5-1 and J usage is TRBJ1-2; tentatively, D is TRBD1 (5 bases). The V gene lost 0 bases and the J gene lost 1 base, with 10 bases spanning the gap. The CDR3 has 15 residues. Germline-derived CDR1 and CDR2 are SGHRS and YFSETQ. CDR3 nucleotides: TGCGCCAGCAGCTTGGCACCGACAGTTAACTATGGCTACACCTTC. It specifies CASSLAPTVNYGYTF.

The chain is built from TRBV6-9 and TRBJ1-6; the match to TRBD1 covers 7 bases. The ends lost 5 bases at V and 1 base at J; junction bases unmatched: 8. The germline CDR1 and CDR2 sequences are MNHGY and SVAAGI. This CDR3 region has 17 residues. CDR3 region: CASSQPQGGSYNSPLHF. As DNA, the CDR3 is TGTGCCAGCAGTCAACCTCAGGGGGGGTCCTATAATTCACCCCTCCACTTT.

The rearrangement joins TRBV25-1 to TRBJ2-2, with a weak D call TRBD2 (6 bases). The length of the CDR3 is 15 residues. The germline CDR1 and CDR2 sequences are MGHDK and SYGVNS. Trimming took off 3 bases at V and 2 bases at J, with 10 bases between the two ends. The CDR3 loop reads CASSDLGTNTGELFF. The CDR3 DNA sequence: TGTGCCAGCAGTGATCTTGGGACTAACACCGGGGAGCTGTTTTTT.

The chain recombines TRBV5-6 with TRBJ1-6; unclear D gene. Deletions cut 0 bases from V and 7 bases from J, with 17 bases between. This CDR3 region has 17 residues. Per germline, CDR1 SGHDT and CDR2 YYEEEE. The DNA of the CDR3 is TGTGCCAGCAGCTTGGCCCGGAGCTACGGAGGGAATTCACCCCTCCACTTT. As protein: CASSLARSYGGNSPLHF.

V gene TRBV6-1 combines with J gene TRBJ2-3; D is possibly TRBD1 or TRBD2 (5 bases each). The length of the CDR3 is 15 residues. Trimming removed 7 bases from V and 6 bases from J, with 20 bases in between. Germline V gives CDR1 MNHNS, CDR2 SASEGT. The chain's CDR3 is CASKRELSGADTQYF. The CDR3 nucleotides are TGTGCCAGCAAGAGGGAGCTATCCGGGGCCGATACGCAGTATTTT.

The chain links TRBV5-3 to TRBJ1-2, with TRBD1 as a possible D gene (6 bases). TRBV5-3 is an open reading frame whose function is uncertain. The CDR3 consists of 16 residues. V gave up 5 bases and J gave up 4 bases, with 21 bases separating them. DNA for the CDR3: TGTGCCAGAAGGGGAAGGGGCAGGGGTCTACTCTATGGCTACACCTTC. Translation gives CARRGRGRGLLYGYTF.

This clone has just a few counts. J is TRBJ1-4 and V is TRBV15; D possibly corresponds to TRBD1 (5 bases). CDR1 and CDR2 from the germline V gene are LNHNV and YYDKDF (reference sequence). CDR3 length equals 15 residues. Trimming removed 0 bases from V and 7 bases from J, with 12 bases in between. Written as DNA, the CDR3 is TGTGCCACCAGCAGAGATAGGGGAACCAGTGAAAAACTGTTTTTT. Its translation is CATSRDRGTSEKLFF.

This sequence joins TRBV6-1 and TRBJ2-5; 7 bases fit TRBD1. The length of the CDR3 is 15 residues. CDR1 is MNHNS, CDR2 SASEGT, per germline. With V trimmed by 1 base and J by 1 base, 3 bases remained unmatched. CDR3 DNA sequence: TGTGCCAGCAGTGAAGTAGACAGGGCCCAAGAGACCCAGTACTTC. Residues: CASSEVDRAQETQYF.

V and J are TRBV28 and TRBJ1-1, with 7 nucleotides matching TRBD1. The V segment lost 9 bases and the J segment 5 bases; nucleotides outside the gene matches: 12. This CDR3 contains 14 residues. The germline V gene has CDR1 MDHEN and CDR2 SYDVKM. The CDR3 DNA sequence: TGTGCCAGTACCCGTCCGGGACAGCTGACTGAAGCTTTCTTT. This translates into CASTRPGQLTEAFF.

This clone was counted only a few times. This sequence joins TRBV4-1 and TRBJ1-2; D possibly corresponds to TRBD1 (5 bases). Between the trimmed V and J ends, which lost 4 bases and 5 bases, there was a span of 11 bases. CDR3 size: 13 residues. CDR1 and CDR2 from the germline V gene are MGHRA and YSYEKL. The CDR3 DNA sequence: TGCGCCAGCAGCCGGGGACCGAATTATGGCTACACCTTC. Translation gives CASSRGPNYGYTF.

The CDR3 sequence is CASMAEYPGANVLTF. The DNA for the CDR3 is TGTGCCAGTATGGCGGAGTACCCTGGGGCCAACGTCCTGACTTTC. The chain combines TRBV19 with TRBJ2-6; D unresolved. The length of the CDR3 is 15 residues. V was pared by 7 bases and J by 2 bases, with 12 bases between. Germline values: CDR1 LNHDA, CDR2 SQIVND (reference sequence).

This chain uses TRBV28 with TRBJ1-1; the D gene is possibly TRBD1 (5 bases). The CDR3 loop spans 15 amino acids. The germline CDR1 and CDR2 sequences are MDHEN and SYDVKM. The V end lost 3 bases, the J end lost 4 bases, and 15 bases lay between the germline ends. In nucleotides, the CDR3 is TGTGCCAGCAGTTTTTCTGGGCAGGGTAGCACTGAAGCTTTCTTT. It specifies CASSFSGQGSTEAFF.

The CDR3, as DNA: TGCGCCAGCAGCCCGGGCGGACTAGCGGAGTCGCAGTTCTTC. Its translation is CASSPGGLAESQFF. The V gene is TRBV5-1, the J gene TRBJ2-1; the match to TRBD2 covers 10 bases. This CDR3 comprises 14 residues. The germline V gene encodes CDR1 SGHRS and CDR2 YFSETQ. Trimming cost V 4 bases and J 12 bases; bases outside gene matches: 10.

The rearrangement uses TRBV4-2 and TRBJ1-1; no clear D. Trimming removed 0 bases from V and 11 bases from J, with 13 bases in between. The germline V gene encodes CDR1 LGHNA and CDR2 YNFKEQ. The CDR3 runs to 13 residues. CDR3 in DNA: TGTGCCAGCAGCCAAGAACAAGGGCGTCGGGCTTTCTTT. It codes for CASSQEQGRRAFF.